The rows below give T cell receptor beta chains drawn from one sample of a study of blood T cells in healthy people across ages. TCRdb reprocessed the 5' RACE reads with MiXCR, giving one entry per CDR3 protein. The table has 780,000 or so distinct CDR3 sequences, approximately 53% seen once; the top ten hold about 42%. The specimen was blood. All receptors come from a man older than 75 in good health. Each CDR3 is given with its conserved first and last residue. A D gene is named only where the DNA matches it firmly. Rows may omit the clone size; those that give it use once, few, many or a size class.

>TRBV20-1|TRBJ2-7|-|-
TGCAGTGCTAGATTAGGGACCTACGAGCAGTACTTC
CSARLGTYEQYF
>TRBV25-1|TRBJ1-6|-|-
TGTGCCAGCAGTGAGGCACTAGGGGGGAATTCACCCCTCCACTTT
CASSEALGGNSPLHF
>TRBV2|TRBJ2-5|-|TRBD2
TGTGCCAGCCGACTAGCCTCGGAGACCCAGTACTTC
CASRLASETQYF
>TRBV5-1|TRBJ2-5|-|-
TGCGCCAGCAGCATGGCCGGGACCGCCATCGAGCGGTACTTC
CASSMAGTAIERYF
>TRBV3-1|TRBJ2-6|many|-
TGTGCCAGCAGCCGCCAGGGACCCGGGGCCAACGTCCTGACTTTC
CASSRQGPGANVLTF
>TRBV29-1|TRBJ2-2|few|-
TGCAGCGCCCCTGGGAACACCGGGGAGCTGTTTTTT
CSAPGNTGELFF
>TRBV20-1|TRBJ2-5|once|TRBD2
TGCGGTGCCCGCCGACTAGCGGGAGGGTGGGAGACCCAGTACTTC
CGARRLAGGWETQYF
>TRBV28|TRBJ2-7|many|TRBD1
TGTGCCAGCAGTTTGTCAGGGGGCGCATCCTACGAGCAGTACTTC
CASSLSGGASYEQYF
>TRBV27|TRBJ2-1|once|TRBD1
TGTGCCAGCAGATGGGGGGACAGGGCGAACAATAAGCAGTTCTTC
CASRWGDRANNKQFF
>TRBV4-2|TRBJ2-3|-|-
TGTGCCAGCAGCCAAGATGATGTTCGGAGTGGGGTGACAGATACGCAGTATTTT
CASSQDDVRSGVTDTQYF
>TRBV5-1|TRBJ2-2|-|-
TGCGCCAGCAGAAGGGGAAGGAACACCGGGGAGCTGTTTTTT
CASRRGRNTGELFF
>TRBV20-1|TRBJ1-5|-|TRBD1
TGCAGTGCTAGAGTCAACCCGACAGGGGTTACGTATTTTCAGCCCCAGCATTTT
CSARVNPTGVTYFQPQHF
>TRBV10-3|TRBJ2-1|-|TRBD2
TGTGCCAGCAAAAAGACGGAACTAGCGGCGCCGGGATCCTACAATGAGCAGTTCTTC
CASKKTELAAPGSYNEQFF
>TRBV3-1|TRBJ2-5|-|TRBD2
TGTGCCAGCAGCCAACCGGGAGGGGTGGAGACCCAGTACTTC
CASSQPGGVETQYF
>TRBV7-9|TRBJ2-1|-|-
TGTGCCAGCAGCTCCGGACCGAAGCAGTTCTTC
CASSSGPKQFF
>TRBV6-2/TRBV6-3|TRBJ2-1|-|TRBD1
TGTGCCAGCAGTTACGGTGACAGGGCCAATGAGCAGTTCTTC
CASSYGDRANEQFF
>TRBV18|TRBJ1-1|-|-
TGTGCCAGCTATACGAGGGGTCCGCCTATCAACACTGAAGCTTTCTTT
CASYTRGPPINTEAFF